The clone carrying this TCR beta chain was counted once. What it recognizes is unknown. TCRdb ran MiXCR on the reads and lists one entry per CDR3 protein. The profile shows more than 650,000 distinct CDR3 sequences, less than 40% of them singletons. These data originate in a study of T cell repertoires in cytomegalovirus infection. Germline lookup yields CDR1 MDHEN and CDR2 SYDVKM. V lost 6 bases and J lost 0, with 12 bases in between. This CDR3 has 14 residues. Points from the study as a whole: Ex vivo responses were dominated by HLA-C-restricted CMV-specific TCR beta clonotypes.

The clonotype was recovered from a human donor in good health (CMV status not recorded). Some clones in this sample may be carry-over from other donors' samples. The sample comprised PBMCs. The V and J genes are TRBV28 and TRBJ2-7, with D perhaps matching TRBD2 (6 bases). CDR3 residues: CASRGLANSYEQYF. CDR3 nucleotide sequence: TGTGCCAGCAGGGGACTGGCAAACTCCTACGAGCAGTACTTC.